This TCR beta chain comes out of a study of blood T cell repertoires in COVID-19. Measured with immunoSEQ multiplex PCR; TCRdb has only the in-frame clones, and not every one. The top ten clones hold around 9.5% of a sample with about 220,000 clones, roughly 84% of them seen once. The CDR3 loop spans 14 amino acids. The sequence derives from a man aged 50-60 years with active or convalescent COVID-19. This chain links TRBV21-1 with TRBJ1-5. TRBV21-1 is marked as a pseudogene. Material for sequencing was peripheral blood. CDR3 in amino acids: CASSKEAFNQPQHF. The CDR3, as DNA: TGTGCCAGCAGCAAAGAAGCGTTCAATCAGCCCCAGCATTTT.